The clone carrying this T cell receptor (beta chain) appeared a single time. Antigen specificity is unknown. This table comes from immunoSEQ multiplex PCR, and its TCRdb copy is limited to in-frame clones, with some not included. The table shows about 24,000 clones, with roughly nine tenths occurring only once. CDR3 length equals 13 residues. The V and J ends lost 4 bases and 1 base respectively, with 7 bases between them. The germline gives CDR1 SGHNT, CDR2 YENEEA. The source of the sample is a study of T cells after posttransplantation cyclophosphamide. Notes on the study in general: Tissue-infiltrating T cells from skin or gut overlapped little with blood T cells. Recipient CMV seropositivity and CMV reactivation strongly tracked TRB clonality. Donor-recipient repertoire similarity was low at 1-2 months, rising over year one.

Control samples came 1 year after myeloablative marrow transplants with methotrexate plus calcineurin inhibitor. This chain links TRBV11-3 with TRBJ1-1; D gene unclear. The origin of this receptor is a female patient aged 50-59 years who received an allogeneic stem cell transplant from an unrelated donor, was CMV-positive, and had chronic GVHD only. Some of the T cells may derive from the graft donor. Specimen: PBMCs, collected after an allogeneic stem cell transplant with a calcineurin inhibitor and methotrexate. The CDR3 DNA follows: TGTGCCAGCAGCTCAAGACAGAACACTGAAGCTTTCTTT. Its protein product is CASSSRQNTEAFF.